A selection of T cell receptor beta chains follows, all from one sample in a study of blood T cells in healthy people across ages. TCRdb reprocessed the 5' RACE reads via MiXCR and lists one record per CDR3 protein. This table holds over 1.5 million distinct CDR3 sequences, about 50% found once. Input material: blood. The receptors here all came from a woman in her thirties or forties in good health. Each CDR3 is given with its conserved first and last residue. The order of the fields is V gene, J gene, D gene, clone size, CDR3 DNA, CDR3 protein. A D gene is named only where the DNA matches it firmly. Where a row states a size, it is once, few, many or the class of an expanded clone; other rows omit it.

TRBV25-1	TRBJ2-1	-	few	TGTGCCAGCAGTTCAACTGAGGAGACCAGAAGCTCCTACAATGAGCAGTTCTTC	CASSSTEETRSSYNEQFF
TRBV5-6	TRBJ2-6	TRBD1	-	TGTGCCAGCAGCTTCTCCGGGACAGCAACCTCTGGGGCCAACGTCCTGACTTTC	CASSFSGTATSGANVLTF
TRBV10-3	TRBJ1-1	-	-	TGTGCCCTCAGGGAAGTGCTGGGAGGTACTGAAGCTTTCTTT	CALREVLGGTEAFF
TRBV7-2	TRBJ2-1	-	-	TGTGCCAGCAGTTTAGGAGGGGGCTCCTTTTACAATGAGCAGTTCTTC	CASSLGGGSFYNEQFF
TRBV18	TRBJ1-2	-	-	TGTGCCAGCTCACGCTCCCTTTTGGGCTATGGCTACACCTTC	CASSRSLLGYGYTF
TRBV12-3/TRBV12-4	TRBJ1-5	-	-	TGTGCCAGCAGTTTATTGGGGTTTCAGCCCCAGCATTTT	CASSLLGFQPQHF
TRBV27	TRBJ2-7	TRBD1	-	TGTGCCAGCACCTCTCAGTCCCAGGGGGACTACGAGCAGTACTTC	CASTSQSQGDYEQYF
TRBV5-1	TRBJ1-2	-	-	TGCGCCAGCAGCTTGGAGGGGGAGTCCTATGGCTACACCTTC	CASSLEGESYGYTF
TRBV28	TRBJ2-5	-	-	TGTGCCAGCAGTTTTGGGCAGGGGGGTCTCCTTCAGTACTTC	CASSFGQGGLLQYF
TRBV12-3/TRBV12-4	TRBJ2-3	-	-	TGTGCCAGCAGAATGGTGGAGGGAAGCACAGATACGCAGTATTTT	CASRMVEGSTDTQYF
TRBV12-3/TRBV12-4	TRBJ2-7	-	many	TGTGCCAGCAGCCTAGGGGAGTCCTACGAGCAGTACTTC	CASSLGESYEQYF
TRBV28	TRBJ2-5	TRBD1	few	TGTGCCAACCACTCACCGAGACAGGGGAACGAGACCCAGTACTTC	CANHSPRQGNETQYF
TRBV2	TRBJ2-3	-	-	TGTGCCAGCTCCTACCCCCGGGACCCACGTAGCAGAGGCACAGATACGCAGTATTTT	CASSYPRDPRSRGTDTQYF
TRBV6-1	TRBJ1-2	-	-	TGTGCCAGCAGTGAGGGACAACAAGCTAACTATGGCTACACCTTC	CASSEGQQANYGYTF
TRBV4-1	TRBJ1-2	TRBD1	few	TGCGCCAGCAGCCAATCCGCCTTCAACAGGGGGATTGGGGACTATGGCTACACCTTC	CASSQSAFNRGIGDYGYTF
TRBV10-3	TRBJ2-5	-	-	TGTGCCATCAGTGGCGGCGGGGGCTCCTACAATGAGCAGTACTTC	CAISGGGGSYNEQYF
TRBV20-1	TRBJ2-5	-	few	TGCAGTGCTAGAGATGGAACTAGGAGAGAGACCCAGTACTTC	CSARDGTRRETQYF
TRBV20-1	TRBJ2-3	-	-	TGCAGTGCCCCGGTGATTCGGACCGACTACACAGATACGCAGTATTTT	CSAPVIRTDYTDTQYF
TRBV5-4	TRBJ2-3	-	-	TGTGCCAGCAGCTTTGCAGGGTACACAGATACGCAGTATTTT	CASSFAGYTDTQYF
TRBV7-8	TRBJ2-5	TRBD2	-	TGTGCCAGCAGCCCGGACGCGGGGGAGGAGACCCAGTACTTC	CASSPDAGEETQYF
TRBV11-2	TRBJ1-2	-	-	TGTGCCAGCAGCTTAGATCTCACAGGGAACTATGGCTACACCTTC	CASSLDLTGNYGYTF
TRBV2	TRBJ2-3	TRBD1	-	TGTGCCAGCAGTTTCCCGGGACAGGGTAGGGATACGCAGTATTTT	CASSFPGQGRDTQYF
TRBV15	TRBJ2-3	-	-	TGTGCCACCAGCAGAGCACCAACAGATACGCAGTATTTT	CATSRAPTDTQYF
TRBV28	TRBJ1-2	-	-	TGTGCCAGCACCCTACCGAGGTCCGGGAACTATGGCTACACCTTC	CASTLPRSGNYGYTF
TRBV7-2	TRBJ2-2	-	-	TGTGCCAGCAGCTTAGTTATTGCGAACACCGGGGAGCTGTTTTTT	CASSLVIANTGELFF
TRBV4-2	TRBJ2-3	TRBD2	-	TGTGCCAGCAGGGTCCGGGGGGGCACAGATACGCAGTATTTT	CASRVRGGTDTQYF
TRBV6-1	TRBJ1-1	TRBD1	-	TGTGCCAGCAGTGAAATCCATGGGACAGGGATCGCTGAAGCTTTCTTT	CASSEIHGTGIAEAFF
TRBV5-1	TRBJ2-5	-	-	TGCGCCAGCAGCTTGGGGACAAATCGGGAGACCCAGTACTTC	CASSLGTNRETQYF
TRBV29-1	TRBJ1-2	-	-	TGCAGCGCCTGGGCCCCCTTGCGGGACCCCTCTAACTATGGCTACACCTTC	CSAWAPLRDPSNYGYTF
TRBV4-3	TRBJ2-3	TRBD2	-	TGCGCCAGCAGCCGGACTAGCGGAGATACGCAGTATTTT	CASSRTSGDTQYF
TRBV20-1	TRBJ1-2	TRBD1	-	TGCAGTGCGACGCCAGGGGGATCACAGGGCTACACCTTC	CSATPGGSQGYTF
TRBV7-8	TRBJ2-1	-	few	TGTGCCAGCAGCTCCAGACGGCTCTCCTACAATGAGCAGTTCTTC	CASSSRRLSYNEQFF
TRBV20-1	TRBJ1-3	-	-	TGCAGTGCTAGATCGGTCACTAGGGGTGGAAACACCATATATTTT	CSARSVTRGGNTIYF
TRBV6-5	TRBJ2-5	-	-	TGTGCCAGCAGTTACGGACGCCCCCAAGAGACCCAGTACTTC	CASSYGRPQETQYF
TRBV7-2	TRBJ2-1	-	few	TGTGCCAGCAGCTTAGTTGGCACACCTGGCTCCTACAATGAGCAGTTCTTC	CASSLVGTPGSYNEQFF
TRBV14	TRBJ2-1	-	many	TGTGCCAGCAGCCGTGGAGAATCCTACAATGAGCAGTTCTTC	CASSRGESYNEQFF
TRBV12-3/TRBV12-4	TRBJ1-2	TRBD1	-	TGTGCCAGCAGACGGAGACAGGGGGATAACTATGGCTACACCTTC	CASRRRQGDNYGYTF
TRBV12-5	TRBJ2-1	TRBD2	-	TGTGCTAGTGGTTTGATACTAACTAGCGGGGGAAACTACAATGAGCAGTTCTTC	CASGLILTSGGNYNEQFF
TRBV7-2	TRBJ1-1	TRBD1	-	TGTGCCAGCAGCGTCGGGACAGGGGGCGATCGCGGGTCTCGTGAAGCTTTCTTT	CASSVGTGGDRGSREAFF
TRBV6-5	TRBJ2-3	-	-	-	CACSASGSTDTQYF
TRBV6-2/TRBV6-3	TRBJ1-2	-	once	TGTGCCAGCAGTCGCAGGGACTATGGCTGCACCTTC	CASSRRDYGCTF
TRBV7-4	TRBJ2-1	TRBD2	-	TGTGCCAGCAGCTTAGCCTCTAGCGGGGGCCTCTACCGGGACAATGAGCAGTTCTTC	CASSLASSGGLYRDNEQFF
TRBV7-2	TRBJ2-2	TRBD1	-	TGTGCCAGCAGCATCTCCACAGGGGTGAGCACCGGGGAGCTGTTTTTT	CASSISTGVSTGELFF
TRBV11-2	TRBJ2-1	-	-	TGTGCCAGCAGTCCCCCCCGACAGGCCCTATACAATGAGCAGTTCTTC	CASSPPRQALYNEQFF
TRBV19	TRBJ1-4	-	-	TGTGCCAGTAGTATAGACAGCTCTAATGAAAAACTGTTTTTT	CASSIDSSNEKLFF
TRBV13	TRBJ2-7	TRBD1	-	TGTGCCAGCAGCCACTCGACAGGGGCGGACGAGCAGTACTTC	CASSHSTGADEQYF
TRBV6-6	TRBJ2-7	-	few	TGTGCCAGCCACGCGGGGCCCTACGAGCAGTACTTC	CASHAGPYEQYF
TRBV12-3/TRBV12-4	TRBJ2-4	-	-	TGTGCCAGCAGTTTAGTCGGTGCTTACTTCAAAAACATTCAGTACTTC	CASSLVGAYFKNIQYF
TRBV7-7	TRBJ2-3	-	-	TGTGCTAGCAGGGCGGGGCATTCCACAGATACGCAGTATTTT	CASRAGHSTDTQYF